A selection of T cell receptor beta chains follows, all from one sample in a study of blood T cell repertoires in COVID-19. Assay: immunoSEQ multiplex PCR; the TCRdb copy retains only in-frame clones and omits some. The sample shows around 140,000 clones, around 82% of them seen only once. The source material was peripheral blood. Receptor source: a man aged 55 to 70 with acute or convalescent COVID-19. CDR3s include the opening cysteine and the closing phenylalanine or tryptophan. A D gene is named only where the DNA matches it firmly. Clone size is shown for a subset of rows, as once, few, many or a class of expanded clone.

TRBD1 NA TRBJ1-2 TRBV19 TGTGCCAGTACCTCCGGGACAGGCACGATAGCTAACTATGGCTACACCTTC CASTSGTGTIANYGYTF
TRBD2 NA TRBJ2-7 TRBV9 TGTGCCAGCAGCCAAGCCGGGACTAGCGGGAGGAGGAACGAGCAGTACTTC CASSQAGTSGRRNEQYF
NA NA TRBJ2-7 TRBV30 TGTGCCTCAATACTCCGGGGGTACGAGCAGTACTTC CASILRGYEQYF
NA once TRBJ2-1 TRBV5-1 TGCGCCAGCAGCTTGGGGCTAGAGAATGAGCAGTTCTTC CASSLGLENEQFF
NA NA TRBJ2-7 TRBV5-4 TGTGCCAGCAGCTTCGGCCGGAGCTCCTACGAGCAGTACTTC CASSFGRSSYEQYF
TRBD1 NA TRBJ1-4 TRBV19 TGTGCCAGTAGAAGGGGACAGCTGAATGAAAAACTGTTTTTT CASRRGQLNEKLFF
NA NA TRBJ1-2 TRBV6-5 TGTGCCAGCAGTTACCGAGGACAGCTCTATGGCTACACCTTC CASSYRGQLYGYTF
NA NA TRBJ2-7 TRBV11-1 TGTGCCAGCAGCTTAGGTCCCCCGACAGTGGTGCGCGAGCAGTACTTC CASSLGPPTVVREQYF
TRBD2 NA TRBJ2-7 TRBV9 TGTGCCAGCAGCGCGACCGGGGGACTAGCGGATAACTACGAGCAGTACTTC CASSATGGLADNYEQYF
NA NA TRBJ1-2 TRBV7-9 TGTGCCAGCAGCTCCGGGCGAGGACAGTCCCCTTGGCGATACACCTTC CASSSGRGQSPWRYTF
TRBD2 NA TRBJ2-2 TRBV5-1 TGCGCCAGCAGAACGACGGGGGAGGGGAAATCCGGGGAGCTGTTTTTT CASRTTGEGKSGELFF
TRBD1 NA TRBJ2-2 TRBV6-1 TGTGCCAGCAGTGAAACAGGGGGTGGCAACACCGGGGAGCTGTTTTTT CASSETGGGNTGELFF
NA NA TRBJ2-1 TRBV7-8 TGTGCCAGCAGCCGCGACAGGTACAATGAGCAGTTCTTC CASSRDRYNEQFF
NA once TRBJ2-5 TRBV30 TGTGCCTGGCTCGGGGTGGAGACAAAAATAAAGGGAGTGGAGACCCAGTACTTC CAWLGVETKIKGVETQYF
NA NA TRBJ1-6 TRBV19 TGTGCCAGTAGTATTCGGGGTTATAATTCACCCCTCCACTTT CASSIRGYNSPLHF
TRBD1 NA TRBJ1-1 TRBV29-1 TGCAGCGTCCCGGGGGACAGGGGGTTGAACACTGAAGCTTTCTTT CSVPGDRGLNTEAFF
NA NA TRBJ2-1 TRBV20-1 TGCAGTGCTAGTTATGGACTGACGTCCTACAATGAGCAGTTCTTC CSASYGLTSYNEQFF
NA NA TRBJ1-2 TRBV15 TGTGCCACCAGCAGAGTAGATGCCTACTATGGCTACACCTTC CATSRVDAYYGYTF
NA NA TRBJ2-2 TRBV7-3 TGTGCCAGTGGGCTTGTCGCCGGGGAGCTGTTTTTT CASGLVAGELFF
NA NA TRBJ2-5 TRBV5-6 TGTGCCAGCAGCCATGGACACCCGGAGGAGACCCAGTACTTC CASSHGHPEETQYF
NA NA TRBJ2-1 TRBV5-1 TGCGCCAGCAGCCAATCTAACAATGAGCAGTTCTTC CASSQSNNEQFF
TRBD1 once TRBJ2-2 TRBV30 TGTGCCTGGATTGGGACAGGGTACACCGGGGAGCTGTTTTTT CAWIGTGYTGELFF
NA NA TRBJ1-2 TRBV5-1 TGCGCCAGCAGTTCAGGGGACTATGGCTACACCTTC CASSSGDYGYTF
TRBD1 few TRBJ1-4 TRBV5-1 TGCGCCAGCAGCTTGGGGACAGGGGATGAAAAACTGTTTTTT CASSLGTGDEKLFF
TRBD1 NA TRBJ1-1 TRBV5-1 TGCGCCAGCAGCCTGGTTGGGACAGGAAACACTGAAGCTTTCTTT CASSLVGTGNTEAFF
TRBD1 NA TRBJ1-2 TRBV5-8 TGTGCCAGCAGTCAGGCCCAAAGGACAGGGGGCTATGGCTACACCTTC CASSQAQRTGGYGYTF
TRBD1 NA TRBJ2-7 TRBV6-5 TGTGCCAGCAGCCCAACCCAGACAGGGGAGCAGTACTTC CASSPTQTGEQYF
TRBD1 NA TRBJ2-7 TRBV6-6 TGTGCCAGCAGCTCCGGGACAGGGAATCCCTACGAGCAGTACTTC CASSSGTGNPYEQYF
TRBD1 NA TRBJ1-2 TRBV3-1/TRBV3-2 TGTGCCAGCAGCCAACGAGGGGGACAGGGGTCGGCTATTCATGGCTACACCTTC CASSQRGGQGSAIHGYTF